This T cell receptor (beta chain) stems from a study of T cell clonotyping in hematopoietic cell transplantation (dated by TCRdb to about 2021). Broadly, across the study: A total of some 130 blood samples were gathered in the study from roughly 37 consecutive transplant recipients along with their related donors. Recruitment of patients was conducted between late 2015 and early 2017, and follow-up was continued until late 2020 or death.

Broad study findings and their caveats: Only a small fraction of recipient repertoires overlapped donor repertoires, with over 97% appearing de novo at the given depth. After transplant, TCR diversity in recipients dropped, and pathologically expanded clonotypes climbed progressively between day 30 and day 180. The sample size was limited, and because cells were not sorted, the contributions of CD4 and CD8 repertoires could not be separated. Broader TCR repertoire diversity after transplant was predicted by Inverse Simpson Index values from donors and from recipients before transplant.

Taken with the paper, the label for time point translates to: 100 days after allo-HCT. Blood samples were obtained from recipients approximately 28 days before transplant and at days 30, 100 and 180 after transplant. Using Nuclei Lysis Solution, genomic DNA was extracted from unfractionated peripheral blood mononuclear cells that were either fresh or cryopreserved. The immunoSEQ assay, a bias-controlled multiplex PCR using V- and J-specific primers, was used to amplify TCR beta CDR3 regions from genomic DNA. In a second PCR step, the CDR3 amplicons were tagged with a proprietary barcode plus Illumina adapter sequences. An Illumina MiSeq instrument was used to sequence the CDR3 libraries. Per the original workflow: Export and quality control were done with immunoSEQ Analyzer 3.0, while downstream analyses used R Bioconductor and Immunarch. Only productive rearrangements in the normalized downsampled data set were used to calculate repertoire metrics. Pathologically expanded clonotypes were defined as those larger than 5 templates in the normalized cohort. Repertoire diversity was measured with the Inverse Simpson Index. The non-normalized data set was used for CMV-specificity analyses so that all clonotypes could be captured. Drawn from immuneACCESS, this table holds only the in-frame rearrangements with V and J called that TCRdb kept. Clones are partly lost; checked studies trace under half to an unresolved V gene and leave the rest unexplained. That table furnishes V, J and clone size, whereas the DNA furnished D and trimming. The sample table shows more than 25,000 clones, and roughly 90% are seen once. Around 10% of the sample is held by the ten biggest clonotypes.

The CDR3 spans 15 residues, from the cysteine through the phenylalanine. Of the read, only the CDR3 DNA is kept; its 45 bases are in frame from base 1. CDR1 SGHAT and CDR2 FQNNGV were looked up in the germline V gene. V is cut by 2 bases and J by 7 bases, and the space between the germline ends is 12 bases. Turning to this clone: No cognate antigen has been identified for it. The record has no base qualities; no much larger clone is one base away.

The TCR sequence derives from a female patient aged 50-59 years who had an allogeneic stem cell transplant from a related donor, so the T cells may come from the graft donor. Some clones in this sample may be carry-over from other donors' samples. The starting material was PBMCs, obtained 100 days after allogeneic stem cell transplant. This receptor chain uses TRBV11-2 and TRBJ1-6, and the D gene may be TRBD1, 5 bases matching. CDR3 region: CASSLPQGANSPLHF. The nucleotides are TGTGCCAGCAGCTTACCCCAGGGTGCCAATTCACCCCTCCACTTT.